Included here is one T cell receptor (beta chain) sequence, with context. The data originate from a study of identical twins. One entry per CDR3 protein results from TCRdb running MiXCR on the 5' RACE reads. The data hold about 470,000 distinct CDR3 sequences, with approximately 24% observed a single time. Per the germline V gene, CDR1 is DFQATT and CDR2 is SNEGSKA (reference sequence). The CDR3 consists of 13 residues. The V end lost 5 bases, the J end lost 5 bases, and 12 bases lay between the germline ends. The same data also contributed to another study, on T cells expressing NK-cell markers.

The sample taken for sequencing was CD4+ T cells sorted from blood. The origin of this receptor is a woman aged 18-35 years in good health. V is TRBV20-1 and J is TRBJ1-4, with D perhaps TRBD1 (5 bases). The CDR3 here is CSAWDRLNEKLFF. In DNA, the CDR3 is TGCAGTGCTTGGGACCGCCTAAATGAAAAACTGTTTTTT.